The rows below give T cell receptor beta chains drawn from one sample of a study of shared clonotypes between healthy human individuals. TCRdb's table, derived via immunoSEQ multiplex PCR, lists solely in-frame clones and lacks some. The sample includes a few million clones, 92% of them seen just once. The sample taken for sequencing was naive CD4+ T cells from PBMCs. The origin of the receptors is a man aged 18 to 30 in good health. Some clones in this sample may be carry-over from other donors' samples. CDR3s leave out the opening cysteine and the closing phenylalanine or tryptophan. The D gene is left open where the match is weak.

v_gene,j_gene,d_gene,CDR3aa
TRBV25-1,TRBJ2-7,TRBD2,ASSRAGGSSYEQY
TRBV27,TRBJ2-1,.,ASSLVERRHNEQF
TRBV15,TRBJ1-2,.,ATSRDRTDYGYT
TRBV21-1,TRBJ1-2,.,ASSKHRGRIYGYT
TRBV5-1,TRBJ1-1,.,ASSLDGMNTEAF
TRBV5-1,TRBJ1-5,.,ASSANVLDGSNQPQH
TRBV9,TRBJ2-5,.,ASSLEPQETQY
TRBV5-1,TRBJ2-1,TRBD2,ASSLAQTSGYNEQF
TRBV7-2,TRBJ2-3,TRBD2,ASSQEVAGVGDTQY
TRBV30,TRBJ1-6,.,AWSPGSSYNSPLH
TRBV7-6,TRBJ2-6,TRBD1,ASSPTGGAGANVLT
TRBV4-1,TRBJ1-1,.,ASSQVGGRSPEAF
TRBV6-5,TRBJ2-5,.,ASSYRGGETQY
TRBV30,TRBJ2-2,TRBD1,AWSRGQGPILAGELF
TRBV10-3,TRBJ2-2,.,AISGIGDTGELF
TRBV7-2,TRBJ2-1,TRBD2,ASSLEVRTRSYNEQF
TRBV30,TRBJ2-7,.,AWTGAGYEQY
TRBV27,TRBJ1-1,TRBD1,ASSYRGHIRNTEAF
TRBV18,TRBJ2-5,TRBD1,ASSLTGGQETQY
TRBV28,TRBJ2-6,.,ASRWGSGANVLT
TRBV18,TRBJ1-1,TRBD1,ASSPPGQGSAF
TRBV5-1,TRBJ1-5,.,ASSLGQVGNQPQH
TRBV7-9,TRBJ2-1,.,ALGYNEQF
TRBV5-1,TRBJ2-1,.,ASSQTIGNEQF
TRBV30,TRBJ2-5,.,AWSVGGRETQY
TRBV19,TRBJ2-4,.,ASTDLAKNIQY
TRBV7-2,TRBJ1-2,.,ASSLARGPYGYT
TRBV27,TRBJ2-7,.,ASGRFFGGSYEQY
TRBV19,TRBJ2-3,TRBD2,ASSRLADTDTQY
TRBV27,TRBJ2-7,.,ASSWTVNSYEQY
TRBV2,TRBJ1-2,.,ASSDRDYGYT
TRBV5-4,TRBJ1-2,.,ASSLGQTYGYT
TRBV6-5,TRBJ1-3,TRBD1,ASRRQGPGNTIY
TRBV9,TRBJ2-3,.,ASSKAGSSTDTQY
TRBV6-1,TRBJ1-2,.,ASSTGQKAT
TRBV18,TRBJ2-5,.,ASSPLALSETQY
TRBV28,TRBJ2-1,TRBD2,ASSLGTSGGPRQF
TRBV6-5,TRBJ2-7,TRBD2,ASRTTSGSYEQY
TRBV4-1,TRBJ1-4,.,ASSQDRPGANEKLF
TRBV18,TRBJ2-7,.,ASSRHGGSDEQY
TRBV5-6,TRBJ1-1,.,ASSRRTVLNTEAF
TRBV6-6,TRBJ1-5,TRBD1,ASSSAGTGGNQPQH